One T cell receptor (beta chain) is described in this entry. What it binds is unknown. RNA was extracted with the RNeasy kit, and a quantity of about 0.45 to 1 ug was reverse transcribed using random hexamers. By means of immunoSEQ multiplex PCR, TCR beta CDR3 spanning 54 Vbeta and 13 Jbeta underwent amplification. TCRdb called the immunoSEQ multiplex PCR reads again in MiXCR, with one record for every CDR3 protein. The sample lists about 400,000 distinct CDR3 sequences; about 85% were seen once. This sample stems from a study of CD8 T cells in Susac syndrome. Sequencing of TCR beta covered CD8+ and CD4+ T cells obtained from blood. The multiple sclerosis control group comprised treatment-naive patients with stable or active relapsing-remitting disease. Study-wide results and caveats: The study conceded that relatively few individuals underwent its TCR sequencing and HLA analysis.

The V end was cut by 0 bases, the J end by 2 bases, with 10 bases between. This CDR3 comprises 15 residues. The germline gives CDR1 MGHRA, CDR2 YSYEKL. Input material: CD8+ T cells from PBMCs. The gene calls are TRBV4-1 and TRBJ1-2; D remains ambiguous. This clonotype was obtained from a human donor with multiple sclerosis. The CDR3 region has the DNA TGCGCCAGCAGCCAAGACAGATCCACCAACTATGGCTACACCTTC. It specifies CASSQDRSTNYGYTF.